The T cell receptor beta chain under discussion was sequenced for a study of PD-L1 blockade in urothelial cancer. Peripheral blood mononuclear cells were collected from every patient before and during treatment, yielding between 1 and 8 samples per patient. TCRdb's copy holds only in-frame clones and misses some; the assay was immunoSEQ multiplex PCR. The sample lists around 56,000 clones; about 86% were seen once. In this sample, this clone turned up once. Trimming pared 3 bases from V and 2 bases from J, leaving 11 bases between. Germline loops: CDR1 SGHTA, CDR2 FQGNSA. This CDR3 region has 14 residues.

This chain uses TRBV7-2 with TRBJ2-7; a possible D gene is TRBD1 (5 bases). This receptor was taken from a man between 45 and 60 years old with urothelial cancer. The sample was PBMCs, taken around atezolizumab (anti-PD-L1) treatment. The CDR3 nucleotides are TGTGCCAGCAGCTTTGGCAGGGCACCCTACGAGCAGTACTTC. It translates to CASSFGRAPYEQYF.